This entry concerns a single T cell receptor (beta chain). Its specificity is unknown. The germline V and J ends were trimmed by 3 bases and 8 bases, with 13 bases remaining between them. The CDR3 is 13 residues long. In germline, CDR1 is SNHLY, CDR2 FYNNEI. The PCR had 60 Vbeta and 13 Jbeta primers. TCRdb's copy holds only in-frame clones and misses some; the assay was immunoSEQ multiplex PCR. Of some 120,000 clones listed, around three quarters were seen once; the top ten hold 3.3%. Samples came from healthy bone marrow donors. The data stem from a study of cytomegalovirus exposure and HLA in healthy donors. Study as a whole: Out of 300 to 500 genotyped donors, approximately 84% belonged to the Caucasian-associated ancestry cluster. Notes on the study in general: Sequence variants that were highly shared formed a cluster that was likely a sequencing artifact. Prior analysis indicated that the majority of TCR beta V segments exhibited productivity approximately 90% or approximately 30% of the time.

This chain links TRBV2 with TRBJ1-2; D is undetermined. This sequence was found in a male donor in good health and CMV-seronegative. Material for sequencing was PBMCs. The CDR3 DNA is TGTGCCAGCAGTGAGGGTATAGGGAGAGGCTACACCTTC. Translated: CASSEGIGRGYTF.